A single T cell receptor (beta chain) is shown here with its context. This clonotype was seen ten or more times. Its antigen target is currently unknown. Base qualities are missing; no much larger clone stands one base away. The data derive from a study of T cell repertoires in cytomegalovirus infection (dated by TCRdb to between 2018 and 2021). In terms of the full investigation: Because public TCR beta signatures pointed to carriage of CMV infection together with the matching HLA type, the HLA type of each donor mattered for the analysis.

What the study reported, not specific to this receptor: The ex vivo response was dominated by HLA-C-restricted CMV-specific TCR beta clonotypes, and the single most frequent clonotype in two of eight donors was supplied by these HLA-C-restricted clonotypes. Cumulative frequency of public TCR beta family members discriminated carriers of CMV infection plus the relevant HLA type in this cohort and an independent approximately 360-donor cohort.

TCRdb records Illumina HiSeq 1500 as the sequencer. Using fastp trimming at Q25 and MiXCR clonotype assembly, TCRdb reanalyzed the public sequencing data and kept in-frame beta chains. Each entry merges the rows of one CDR3 protein and shows their most common DNA and genes. This sample gives about 260,000 distinct CDR3 sequences in total; roughly 15% of them show up just once. The ten largest clonotypes hold roughly 8.9% of the sample. Via the germline V gene (reference sequence), CDR1 is DFQATT and CDR2 SNEGSKA. The CDR3 spans 14 residues, from the cysteine through the phenylalanine. Left in the record is the CDR3 DNA by itself, 42 bases read in frame from the first base.

The material sequenced was PBMCs. The V and J segments used are TRBV20-1 and TRBJ2-7; the D gene could be either TRBD1 or TRBD2, each agreeing at 5 bases. This TCR derives from a human donor in good health (CMV status not recorded). Some clones in this sample may be carry-over from other donors' samples. The DNA sequence follows: TGCATTGCCAACAAAAATATACTGGGGGACGAGCAGTACTTC. Its product reads: CIANKNILGDEQYF.